The 29 T cell receptor beta chains listed next were all sequenced from one sample in a study of shared clonotypes between healthy human individuals. Here immunoSEQ multiplex PCR was the method, and the copy in TCRdb shows in-frame clones only, minus some. The table records about 100,000 clones, more than 45% of them present only once. The specimen was PBMCs. The receptors here all came from a middle-aged woman in good health. Some clones in this sample may be carry-over from other donors' samples.

This clone was found many times. The chain employs TRBV15 and TRBJ2-1, with D maybe TRBD2 (5 bases). The germline V and J ends were trimmed by 0 bases and 7 bases, with 13 bases remaining between them. CDR3 size: 15 residues. Per the germline V gene, CDR1 is LNHNV and CDR2 is YYDKDF (reference sequence). The CDR3 DNA is TGTGCCACCAGCAGAGAACTAGACGGTTTGAATGAGCAGTTCTTC. Amino acid sequence: CATSRELDGLNEQFF.

Turning to this clone: This likely traces to a read error, being one base from a far larger clone. CDR3 in DNA: TGCGTCAGCAGCCAAGGTCGGGTCGTCACTAATGAAAAACTGTTTTTT. Translated: CVSSQGRVVTNEKLFF. The gene calls are TRBV4-3 and TRBJ1-4; D gene ambiguous. This CDR3 has 16 amino acids. Germline V gene sequence: CDR1 LGHNA, CDR2 YSLEER.

The chain couples TRBV7-8 to TRBJ2-1; tentative D call: TRBD2 (6 bases). Germline values: CDR1 SGHVS, CDR2 FQNEAQ. The CDR3 runs 15 residues. With 0 bases removed from V and 4 bases from J, the gap between germline ends came to 10 bases. CDR3 in amino acids: CASSLAGGTYNEQFF. CDR3 coding DNA: TGTGCCAGCAGCTTAGCGGGCGGGACGTACAATGAGCAGTTCTTC. The variable domain in full, completed from reference TRBV7-8 and TRBJ2-1, reads GAGVSQSPRYKVAKRGQDVALRCDPISGHVSLFWYQQALGQGPEFLTYFQNEAQLDKSGLPSDRFFAERPEGSVSTLKIQRTQQEDSAVYLCASSLAGGTYNEQFFGPGTRLTVL.

This clone was counted only a few times. The CDR3 nucleotides are TGTGCCACACCCGGGGCTAGCGGGAGGTCCTACGAGCAGTACTTC. Translating it yields CATPGASGRSYEQYF. J is TRBJ2-7 and V is TRBV15; 11 positions match TRBD2. Trimming at V came to 9 bases and at J to 1 base, leaving 8 bases not matched to a gene. The CDR3 runs to 15 residues. CDR1 and CDR2 from the germline V gene are LNHNV and YYDKDF (reference sequence).

Of note for this clone: Relative to the germline gene, one junction end is altered; a read error may explain this. CDR3 region: CAWSDTPNEQFF. The CDR3 region has the DNA TGCGCCTGGAGTGACACACCCAATGAGCAGTTCTTC. The gene calls are TRBV30 and TRBJ2-1; D is unresolved. This CDR3 is 12 amino acids long. CDR1 is GTSNPN, CDR2 SVGIG, per germline (reference sequence).

This clone was recorded at least ten times. The rearrangement uses TRBV30 and TRBJ2-3; 10 bases fit TRBD2. Germline assignment: CDR1 GTSNPN and CDR2 SVGIG (reference sequence). V was clipped by 2 bases and J by 0 bases; unmatched bases: 11. The CDR3 covers 18 residues. CDR3 sequence reads: CAWSRGLARTLSTDTQYF. The CDR3 DNA is TGTGCCTGGAGTAGGGGACTAGCGCGAACCCTTAGCACAGATACGCAGTATTTT. Full variable domain (remainder filled in from reference TRBV30 and TRBJ2-3): SQTIHQWPATLVQPVGSPLSLECTVEGTSNPNLYWYRQAAGRGLQLLFYSVGIGQISSEVPQNLSASRPQDRQFILSSKKLLLSDSGFYLCAWSRGLARTLSTDTQYFGPGTRLTVL.

The table lists this clone with many counts. The V call is TRBV30, the J call TRBJ1-2, with 7 bases that match TRBD1. CDR1 and CDR2 (germline): GTSNPN, SVGIG (reference sequence). V shed 0 bases and J 7 bases; nucleotides not matched to a gene: 5. There are 13 residues in the CDR3. The DNA of the CDR3 is TGTGCCTGGAGTGTACAGGGGTACGGTGGCTACACCTTC. This codes for CAWSVQGYGGYTF.

The J gene is TRBJ2-5, the V gene TRBV28; D gene ambiguous. The CDR3 has 14 residues. The V gene lost 4 bases and the J gene lost 2 bases, with 11 bases spanning the gap. Germline lookup yields CDR1 MDHEN and CDR2 SYDVKM. CDR3 in DNA: TGTGCCAGCAGTTCCGCAGGATGGCAAGAGACCCAGTACTTC. It codes for CASSSAGWQETQYF. The complete variable domain, with remaining parts taken from reference TRBV28 and TRBJ2-5, reads DVKVTQSSRYLVKRTGEKVFLECVQDMDHENMFWYRQDPGLGLRLIYFSYDVKMKEKGDIPEGYSVSREKKERFSLILESASTNQTSMYLCASSSAGWQETQYFGPGTRLLVL.

J is TRBJ2-7 and V is TRBV5-6; D perhaps matches TRBD1 (6 bases). This CDR3 region has 15 residues. V was cut by 3 bases and J by 0 bases, with 13 bases left in between. Germline values: CDR1 SGHDT, CDR2 YYEEEE. DNA of the CDR3: TGTGCCAGCAGCTCTACAGGGTCTTACTCCTACGAGCAGTACTTC. Translation: CASSSTGSYSYEQYF. The complete variable domain, with remaining parts taken from reference TRBV5-6 and TRBJ2-7, reads DAGVTQSPTHLIKTRGQQVTLRCSPKSGHDTVSWYQQALGQGPQFIFQYYEEEERQRGNFPDRFSGHQFPNYSSELNVNALLLGDSALYLCASSSTGSYSYEQYFGPGTRLTVT.

The V call is TRBV30, the J call TRBJ1-1, with a weak D call TRBD1 (6 bases). V dropped 4 bases and J dropped 0 bases, with 9 bases sitting between them. CDR1 and CDR2 from the germline V gene are GTSNPN and SVGIG (reference sequence). The CDR3 contains 13 residues. CDR3 amino acids: CAWKGQLNTEAFF. The CDR3 DNA follows: TGTGCCTGGAAGGGACAACTGAACACTGAAGCTTTCTTT. The full variable domain, its missing parts supplied by reference TRBV30 and TRBJ1-1, is SQTIHQWPATLVQPVGSPLSLECTVEGTSNPNLYWYRQAAGRGLQLLFYSVGIGQISSEVPQNLSASRPQDRQFILSSKKLLLSDSGFYLCAWKGQLNTEAFFGQGTRLTVV.

The rearrangement links TRBV4-1 to TRBJ1-6; tentatively, D is TRBD1 (6 bases). V lost 4 bases and J lost 8, with 18 bases in between. This CDR3 is 16 amino acids long. Germline-derived CDR1 and CDR2 are MGHRA and YSYEKL. CDR3: CASSRPWDNRHSPLHF. DNA for the CDR3: TGCGCCAGCAGCCGACCTTGGGACAACAGGCATTCACCCCTCCACTTT.

Details on this clone: Possible read error: a much larger clone is one base away. The chain carries TRBV5-1 and TRBJ2-5; D not certain. The germline gives CDR1 SGHRS, CDR2 YFSETQ. CDR3 length: 11 amino acids. Between the trimmed V and J ends, which lost 0 bases and 5 bases, there was a span of 2 bases. Written as DNA, the CDR3 is TGCGCCAGCAGCTTGGAGGAGACCCAGTACTTC. As protein: CASSLEETQYF. Filled out from reference TRBV5-1 and TRBJ2-5, the complete variable domain reads KAGVTQTPRYLIKTRGQQVTLSCSPISGHRSVSWYQQTPGQGLQFLFEYFSETQRNKGNFPGRFSGRQFSNSRSEMNVSTLELGDSALYLCASSLEETQYFGPGTRLLVL.

Ten or more counts support this clone. J is TRBJ2-1 and V is TRBV30; D remains unclear. V shed 3 bases and J shed 4 bases, with 7 bases lying between them. The CDR3 extends over 12 amino acids. Germline CDR1 GTSNPN, CDR2 SVGIG (reference sequence). CDR3 sequence: CAWSPKYNEQFF. The CDR3 nucleotides read TGTGCCTGGAGCCCCAAGTACAATGAGCAGTTCTTC.

This clone was seen a few times. This chain joins TRBV7-2 and TRBJ2-7; TRBD1 might be the D (5 bases). CDR3 size: 14 residues. Germline CDR1 and CDR2: SGHTA and FQGNSA. Trimming left V 1 base short and J 2 bases short, with 9 bases between. The CDR3 is CASSLDRNTYEQYF. For the CDR3, the DNA is TGTGCCAGCAGCTTAGACAGGAATACCTACGAGCAGTACTTC.

This clone was recorded many times. The rearrangement joins TRBV1 to TRBJ2-7; TRBD2, the D gene given by the table, was not confirmed from the DNA. TRBV1 is described as a pseudogene. CDR3 length: 12 residues. The CDR3 sequence is CTSAGRRYEQYF. The CDR3 DNA reads TGCACCAGCGCGGGAAGGAGGTACGAGCAGTACTTC.

CDR3 nucleotides: TGTGCCAGCAACGGGAGGTATAGCAATCAGCCCCAGCATTTT. As protein: CASNGRYSNQPQHF. The chain couples TRBV2 to TRBJ1-5; D unresolved. Germline V gene data show CDR1 as SNHLY and CDR2 as FYNNEI. The CDR3 length is 14 residues. Between the trimmed V and J ends, which lost 7 bases and 0 bases, there was a span of 10 bases.

This clone was counted between two and nine times. The chain carries TRBV11-2 and TRBJ2-7; the match to TRBD1 covers 7 bases. The CDR3 is 14 amino acids. Per the germline V gene, CDR1 is SGHAT and CDR2 is FQNNGV. V lost 3 bases to trimming and J lost 0 bases; unmatched junction nucleotides: 2. The CDR3, as DNA: TGTGCCAGCAGCTTTGACAGGGACTCCTACGAGCAGTACTTC. It specifies CASSFDRDSYEQYF.

J is TRBJ1-2 and V is TRBV7-8, with D tentatively TRBD1 (5 bases). V lost 3 bases to trimming and J lost 4 bases, with 15 bases between them. The CDR3 sequence is 15 residues long. Germline CDR1 SGHVS, CDR2 FQNEAQ. CDR3 DNA sequence: TGTGCCAGCAGCTTGGGGAACCTGAGGGGCTATGGCTACACCTTC. Residues: CASSLGNLRGYGYTF.

This chain connects TRBV15 to TRBJ1-4; D might be TRBD1 (5 bases). V lost 0 bases and J 2 bases, leaving 13 bases between the germline ends. The germline CDR1 and CDR2 sequences are LNHNV and YYDKDF (reference sequence). This CDR3 spans 17 amino acids. CDR3 DNA sequence: TGTGCCACCAGCAGAGATCGGGGGGGAGGGACTAATGAAAAACTGTTTTTT. This gives the protein CATSRDRGGGTNEKLFF.

The chain couples TRBV9 to TRBJ2-1; 11 bases align to TRBD1. The V segment lost 0 bases and the J segment 8 bases; nucleotides outside the gene matches: 13. Germline-derived CDR1 and CDR2 are SGDLS and YYNGEE. The length of the CDR3 is 18 residues. The CDR3 DNA sequence: TGTGCCAGCAGCGTAGGCGGATGGGGACAGGGGGGATCGGATGAGCAGTTCTTC. Its protein is CASSVGGWGQGGSDEQFF.

The rearrangement joins TRBV18 to TRBJ1-5, with a tentative D call TRBD1 (5 bases). The V end lost 6 bases, the J end lost 2 bases, and 11 bases lay between the germline ends. This CDR3 contains 14 residues. The germline gives CDR1 KGHSH, CDR2 LQKENI. CDR3: CASSGVGGNQPQHF. Here the CDR3 DNA reads TGTGCCAGCTCGGGGGTAGGGGGCAATCAGCCCCAGCATTTT.

The chain joins TRBV10-3 to TRBJ2-1; D might be TRBD2 (5 bases). The CDR3 is 13 amino acids. CDR1 and CDR2 from the germline V gene are ENHRY and SYGVKD. Trimming pared 3 bases from V and 7 bases from J, leaving 10 bases between. CDR3 bases: TGTGCCATCAGTGATGACTATAGGAATGAGCAGTTCTTC. Protein sequence: CAISDDYRNEQFF.

The rearrangement links TRBV15 to TRBJ2-1; D uncertain. Germline V gene sequence: CDR1 LNHNV, CDR2 YYDKDF (reference sequence). V was cut by 0 bases and J by 3 bases, with 3 bases left in between. The CDR3 contains 13 residues. The CDR3 DNA reads as TGTGCCACCAGCAGAGAGGTCTACAATGAGCAGTTCTTC. It specifies CATSREVYNEQFF.

This chain links TRBV29-1 with TRBJ2-5; D is perhaps TRBD2 (6 bases). Between the trimmed V and J ends, which lost 7 bases and 11 bases, there was a span of 20 bases. This CDR3 has 12 residues. Germline lookup yields CDR1 SQVTM and CDR2 ANQGSEA. CDR3 nucleotides: TGCAGCGCGGGGGACGGGGGATACGAACAGTACTTC. Protein product: CSAGDGGYEQYF.

The V gene is TRBV7-2, the J gene TRBJ2-3; D remains unclear. This CDR3 has 13 amino acids. V lost 7 bases and J 5 bases, leaving 13 bases between the germline ends. CDR1 is SGHTA and CDR2 is FQGNSA in the germline V gene. CDR3 DNA sequence: TGTGCCAGCAACCCGAGACCCGGAGATACGCAGTATTTT. Protein sequence: CASNPRPGDTQYF.

The chain uses TRBV7-3 and TRBJ2-2; a weak D match, TRBD2 (5 bases). Germline CDR1 reads SGHTA; CDR2 reads FQGTGA. Trimming left V 11 bases short and J 5 bases short, with 15 bases between. This CDR3 region has 13 residues. The CDR3 sequence: CASQRSRTGELFF. In DNA, the CDR3 is TGTGCCTCCCAGCGGAGCAGGACCGGGGAGCTGTTTTTT.

This clone appeared a few times. The V gene is TRBV6-6, the J gene TRBJ1-2; tentatively, D is TRBD1 (6 bases). Trimming removed 6 bases from V and 2 bases from J, with 13 bases in between. Germline CDR1 and CDR2: MNHNY and SVGAGI (reference sequence). The CDR3 runs to 14 residues. The CDR3 loop reads CASSGDNRNYGYTF. The DNA of the CDR3 is TGTGCCAGCAGCGGGGACAACCGAAACTATGGCTACACCTTC.

This clone was counted ten times or more. V gene TRBV27 combines with J gene TRBJ1-5, with a weak D call TRBD1 (6 bases). CDR1 is MNHEY and CDR2 is SMNVEV in the germline V gene (reference sequence). This CDR3 is built from 15 residues. V lost 0 bases and J 7 bases, leaving 13 bases between the germline ends. The CDR3 sequence is CASSLSMGANQPQHF. CDR3 nucleotides: TGTGCCAGCAGTTTATCGATGGGGGCTAACCAGCCCCAGCATTTT.

In regard to this clone: A much larger clone differs from this one at a single base, so this may be a read error. V usage is TRBV7-2 and J usage is TRBJ2-7, with TRBD2 matching over 9 bases. Germline values: CDR1 SGHTA, CDR2 FQGNSA. Germline trimming cut 2 bases from V and 6 bases from J; bases unmatched to any gene: 8. CDR3 length equals 15 residues. The CDR3 sequence: CASSLNGGRGCEQYF. The CDR3 nucleotides read TGTGCCAGCAGCTTAAATGGCGGGAGGGGGTGCGAGCAGTACTTC.